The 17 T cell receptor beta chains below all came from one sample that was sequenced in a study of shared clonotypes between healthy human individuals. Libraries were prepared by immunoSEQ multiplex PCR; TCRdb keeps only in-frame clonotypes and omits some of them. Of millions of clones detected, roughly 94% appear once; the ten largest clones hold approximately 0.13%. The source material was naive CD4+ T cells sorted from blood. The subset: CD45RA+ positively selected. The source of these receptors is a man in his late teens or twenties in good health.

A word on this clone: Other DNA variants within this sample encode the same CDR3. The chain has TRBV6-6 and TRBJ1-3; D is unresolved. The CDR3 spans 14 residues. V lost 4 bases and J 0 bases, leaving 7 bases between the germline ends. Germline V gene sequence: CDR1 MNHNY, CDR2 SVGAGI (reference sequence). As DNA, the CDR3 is TGTGCCAGCAGTTCGGGTATCTCTGGAAACACCATATATTTT. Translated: CASSSGISGNTIYF.

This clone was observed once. This chain's CDR3 is CASSLPTSSYNEQFF. The CDR3 region has the DNA TGTGCCAGCAGCCTACCGACTAGCTCCTACAATGAGCAGTTCTTC. The gene calls are TRBV11-2 and TRBJ2-1; maybe TRBD2 (6 bases). Germline CDR1 SGHAT, CDR2 FQNNGV. Deletions cut 5 bases from V and 0 bases from J, with 11 bases between. This CDR3 contains 15 residues.

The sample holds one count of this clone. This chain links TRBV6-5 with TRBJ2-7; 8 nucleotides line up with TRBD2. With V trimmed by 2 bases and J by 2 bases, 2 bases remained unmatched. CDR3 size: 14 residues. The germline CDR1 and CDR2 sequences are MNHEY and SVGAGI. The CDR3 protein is CASSYKRETYEQYF. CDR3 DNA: TGTGCCAGCAGTTACAAGCGGGAGACCTACGAGCAGTACTTC.

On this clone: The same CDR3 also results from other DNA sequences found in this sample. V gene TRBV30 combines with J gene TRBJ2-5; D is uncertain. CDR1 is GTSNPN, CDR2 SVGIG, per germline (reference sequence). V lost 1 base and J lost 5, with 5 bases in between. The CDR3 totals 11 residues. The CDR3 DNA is TGTGCCTGGAGTGGGGGTGAGACCCAGTACTTC. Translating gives CAWSGGETQYF.

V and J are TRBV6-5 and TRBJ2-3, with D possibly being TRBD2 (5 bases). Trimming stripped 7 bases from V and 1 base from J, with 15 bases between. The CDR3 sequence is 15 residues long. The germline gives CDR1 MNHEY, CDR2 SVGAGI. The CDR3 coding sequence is TGTGCCAGCACCCAAGGACGAGCGGGCACAGATACGCAGTATTTT. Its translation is CASTQGRAGTDTQYF.

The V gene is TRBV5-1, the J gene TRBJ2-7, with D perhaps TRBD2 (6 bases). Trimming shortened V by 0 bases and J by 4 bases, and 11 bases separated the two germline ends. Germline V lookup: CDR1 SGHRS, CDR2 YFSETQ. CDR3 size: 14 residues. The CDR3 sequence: CASSLVGLKYEQYF. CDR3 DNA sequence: TGCGCCAGCAGCTTGGTAGGACTAAAGTACGAGCAGTACTTC. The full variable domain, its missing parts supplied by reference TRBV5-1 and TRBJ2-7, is KAGVTQTPRYLIKTRGQQVTLSCSPISGHRSVSWYQQTPGQGLQFLFEYFSETQRNKGNFPGRFSGRQFSNSRSEMNVSTLELGDSALYLCASSLVGLKYEQYFGPGTRLTVT.

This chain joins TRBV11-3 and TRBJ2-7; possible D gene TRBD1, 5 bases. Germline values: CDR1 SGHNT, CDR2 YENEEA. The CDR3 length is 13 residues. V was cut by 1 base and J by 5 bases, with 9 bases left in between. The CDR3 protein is CASSLAHRNEQYF. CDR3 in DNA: TGTGCCAGCAGCTTAGCCCACAGGAACGAGCAGTACTTC.

The CDR3 DNA reads as TGTGCCAGTAGTAGGGCGCCGAACACTGAAGCTTTCTTT. Translated, it gives CASSRAPNTEAFF. The chain joins TRBV19 to TRBJ1-1; unclear D gene. V was trimmed by 4 bases and J by 1 base, leaving 7 bases between them. The CDR3 is 13 residues long. Germline values: CDR1 LNHDA, CDR2 SQIVND (reference sequence).

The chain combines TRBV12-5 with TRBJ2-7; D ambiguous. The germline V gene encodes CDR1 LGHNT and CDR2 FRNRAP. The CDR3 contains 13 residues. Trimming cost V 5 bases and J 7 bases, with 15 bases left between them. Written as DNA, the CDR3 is TGTGCTAGTGGTACCGACGCTTTGGGGGAGCAGTACTTC. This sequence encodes CASGTDALGEQYF. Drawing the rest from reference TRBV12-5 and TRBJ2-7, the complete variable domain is DARVTQTPRHKVTEMGQEVTMRCQPILGHNTVFWYRQTMMQGLELLAYFRNRAPLDDSGMPKDRFSAEMPDATLATLKIQPSEPRDSAVYFCASGTDALGEQYFGPGTRLTVT.

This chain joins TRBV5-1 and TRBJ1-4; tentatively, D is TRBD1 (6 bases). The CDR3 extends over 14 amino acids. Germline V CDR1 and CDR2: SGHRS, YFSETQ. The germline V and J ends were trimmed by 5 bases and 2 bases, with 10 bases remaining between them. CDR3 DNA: TGCGCCAGCAGAACAGGGATGACTAATGAAAAACTGTTTTTT. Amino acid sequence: CASRTGMTNEKLFF.

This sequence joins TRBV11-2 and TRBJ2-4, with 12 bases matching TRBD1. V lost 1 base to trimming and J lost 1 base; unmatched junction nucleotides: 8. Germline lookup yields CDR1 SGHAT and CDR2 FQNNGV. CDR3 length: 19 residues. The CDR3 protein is CASSLGEGQGAWAKNIQYF. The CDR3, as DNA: TGTGCCAGCAGCTTAGGAGAGGGACAGGGGGCATGGGCCAAAAACATTCAGTACTTC.

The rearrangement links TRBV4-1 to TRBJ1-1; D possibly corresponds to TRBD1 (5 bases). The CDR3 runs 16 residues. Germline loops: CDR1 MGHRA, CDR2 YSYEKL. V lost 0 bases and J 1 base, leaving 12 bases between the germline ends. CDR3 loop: CASSQDLGRRNTEAFF. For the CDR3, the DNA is TGCGCCAGCAGCCAAGATTTGGGACGGAGGAACACTGAAGCTTTCTTT.

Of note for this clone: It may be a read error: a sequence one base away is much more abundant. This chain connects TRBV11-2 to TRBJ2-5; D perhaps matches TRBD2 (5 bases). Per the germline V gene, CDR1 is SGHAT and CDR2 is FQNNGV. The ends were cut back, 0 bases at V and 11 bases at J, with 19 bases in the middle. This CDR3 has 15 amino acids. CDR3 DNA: TGTGCCAGCAGCTTAGACAGGACTCTTATCTTCGGGCAGTACTTC. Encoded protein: CASSLDRTLIFGQYF.

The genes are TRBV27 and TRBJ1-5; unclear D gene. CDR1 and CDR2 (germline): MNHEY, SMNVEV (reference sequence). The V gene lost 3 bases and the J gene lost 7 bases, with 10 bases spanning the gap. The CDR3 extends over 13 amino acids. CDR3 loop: CASSLEDGQPQHF. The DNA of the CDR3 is TGTGCCAGCAGTTTGGAGGACGGCCAGCCCCAGCATTTT.

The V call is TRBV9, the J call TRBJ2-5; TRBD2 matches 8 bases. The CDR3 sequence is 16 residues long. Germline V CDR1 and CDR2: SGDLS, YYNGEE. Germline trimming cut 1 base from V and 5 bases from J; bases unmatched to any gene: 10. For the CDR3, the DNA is TGTGCCAGCAGCGTACTACAGGCGGGGGGCGTGGAGACCCAGTACTTC. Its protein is CASSVLQAGGVETQYF.

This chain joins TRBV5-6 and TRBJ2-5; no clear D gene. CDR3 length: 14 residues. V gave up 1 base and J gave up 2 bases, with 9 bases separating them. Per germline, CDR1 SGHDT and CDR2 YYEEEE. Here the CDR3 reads CASSLLGTQETQYF. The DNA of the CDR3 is TGTGCCAGCAGCTTGTTGGGCACACAAGAGACCCAGTACTTC.

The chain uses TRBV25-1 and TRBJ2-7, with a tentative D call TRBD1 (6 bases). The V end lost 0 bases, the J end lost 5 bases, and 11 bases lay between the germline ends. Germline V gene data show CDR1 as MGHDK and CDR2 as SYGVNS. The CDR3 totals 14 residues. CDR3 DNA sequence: TGTGCCAGCAGTGAATATAGGGGGAGCGACGAGCAGTACTTC. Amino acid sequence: CASSEYRGSDEQYF.